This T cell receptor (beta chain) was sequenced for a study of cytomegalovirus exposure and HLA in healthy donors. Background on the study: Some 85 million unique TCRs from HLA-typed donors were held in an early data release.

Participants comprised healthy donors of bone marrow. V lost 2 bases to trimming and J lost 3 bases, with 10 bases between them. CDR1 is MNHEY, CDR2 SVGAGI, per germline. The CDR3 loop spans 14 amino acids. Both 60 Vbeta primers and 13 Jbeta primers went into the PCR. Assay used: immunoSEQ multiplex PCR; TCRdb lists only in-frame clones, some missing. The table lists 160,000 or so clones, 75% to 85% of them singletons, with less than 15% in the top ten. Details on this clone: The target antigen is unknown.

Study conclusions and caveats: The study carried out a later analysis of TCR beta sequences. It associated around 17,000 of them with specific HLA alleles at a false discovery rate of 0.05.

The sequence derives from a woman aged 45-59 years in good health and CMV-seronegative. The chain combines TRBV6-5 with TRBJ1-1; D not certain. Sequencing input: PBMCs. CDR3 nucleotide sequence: TGTGCCAGCAGTTACGAGGTTAAAGACACTGAAGCTTTCTTT. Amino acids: CASSYEVKDTEAFF.